This T cell receptor beta chain emerged from a study of radiation and T cells in renal cell carcinoma. CDR3 length: 15 amino acids. The trim removed 1 base at V and 6 bases at J, leaving 11 bases unmatched. CDR1 GTSNPN and CDR2 SVGIG come from the germline V gene (reference sequence). Time point denoted: baseline pretreatment blood. Treatment defined: 15 Gy SBRT to primary tumor, nephrectomy 4 weeks later. Blood was sampled at baseline, 2 weeks and 4 weeks after SBRT. Clear cell pathology was present in this patient's renal cell carcinoma. This table comes from immunoSEQ multiplex PCR, and its TCRdb copy is limited to in-frame clones, with some not included. The top ten clones hold around 5.8% of a sample with tens of thousands of clones, over 75% of them seen once.

The genes are TRBV30 and TRBJ2-7; 8 positions match TRBD2. The TCR was taken from a man in his 60s with renal cell carcinoma. The sample in question was blood, obtained from a patient whose treatment included radiotherapy and nephrectomy. CDR3 DNA: TGTGCCTGGAGTGCCGGGCTAGCGGGCCGTCGCGAGCAGTACTTC. This sequence encodes CAWSAGLAGRREQYF.